This T cell receptor (beta chain) emerged from a study of response to subunit inactivated influenza vaccine. Study results and caveats: There was a suggestion from the authors that each seasonal influenza vaccination recruits few new T cells.

Remarks on this clonotype: Antigen unknown.

Using its own MiXCR run on the RT-PCR reads, TCRdb lists one record per CDR3 protein. Among about 520,000 distinct CDR3 sequences listed, less than 7.5% were seen once. CDR1 is MNHEY and CDR2 is SVGEGT in the germline V gene. V lost 4 bases and J lost 5, with 12 bases in between. The CDR3 spans 14 residues. Material: PBMCs from blood, obtained less than 25 months after vaccination. This sequence was found in a man aged 50-75 years who received an inactivated influenza vaccine. The chain has TRBV6-2 or TRBV6-3 and TRBJ2-1; D is undetermined. The CDR3 bases are TGTGCCAGCAGTTCCCGAGGAAGAAACAATGAGCAGTTCTTC. Amino acid sequence: CASSSRGRNNEQFF.